This T cell receptor (beta chain) is from a study of cytomegalovirus exposure and HLA in healthy donors. Germline V gene lookup returns CDR1 SGHNT and CDR2 YYREEE (reference sequence). The CDR3 sequence is 16 residues long. V gave up 4 bases and J gave up 4 bases; unmatched junction bases: 8. Both 60 Vbeta primers and 13 Jbeta primers went into the PCR. Assay: immunoSEQ multiplex PCR; the TCRdb copy retains only in-frame clones and omits some. This table holds about 150,000 clones, about 85% found once. General study points: No immune exposure information besides CMV serostatus was available.

For this clone: Its target is not known.

The clonotype originates from a human donor in good health. The specimen sequenced was PBMCs. The V and J genes are TRBV5-4 and TRBJ2-2; 9 bases fit TRBD2. Here the CDR3 DNA reads TGTGCCAGCAGCACCATCAGCGGGGGGTCCACCGGGGAGCTGTTTTTT. Amino acids: CASSTISGGSTGELFF.